The next 18 T cell receptor beta chains were all read from a single sample in a study of beta chain features in type 1 diabetes. The authors reverse transcribed all of the isolated RNA, so sequencing captured expressed TCRB transcripts. The protocol was immunoSEQ multiplex PCR, while the TCRdb copy is restricted to in-frame clones and leaves out a portion. In the table there are 130,000 or so clones, about 9.2% of which are singletons. The specimen was central memory CD4+ T cells from blood. The receptors originated from a man between 18 and 29 years old in good health.

This chain joins TRBV6-1 and TRBJ2-3, with D unresolved. The germline V gene has CDR1 MNHNS and CDR2 SASEGT. The CDR3 consists of 12 residues. The V and J ends lost 1 base and 6 bases respectively, with 5 bases between them. Here the CDR3 reads CASSEGGDTQYF. The CDR3 bases are TGTGCCAGCAGTGAAGGTGGCGATACGCAGTATTTT.

This clone was counted at least ten times. This chain joins TRBV6-6 and TRBJ2-3; D is perhaps TRBD1 (5 bases). This CDR3 contains 14 residues. CDR1 and CDR2 (germline): MNHNY, SVGAGI (reference sequence). Trimming took 5 bases from V and 2 from J, leaving 11 bases between them. In nucleotides, the CDR3 is TGTGCCAGCAGTCCGCCAGGGCTCACAGATACGCAGTATTTT. It is translated as CASSPPGLTDTQYF.

The CDR3 loop is CASRYRTTDTQYF. In nucleotides, the CDR3 is TGTGCCAGTAGGTACAGGACCACAGATACGCAGTATTTT. This sequence joins TRBV19 and TRBJ2-3; possible D gene TRBD1, 5 bases. The CDR3 loop spans 13 amino acids. Looked up from germline, CDR1 is LNHDA and CDR2 is SQIVND (reference sequence). V gave up 6 bases and J gave up 2 bases, with 9 bases separating them.

The chain combines TRBV5-1 with TRBJ1-1; 8 positions match TRBD1. Germline V gives CDR1 SGHRS, CDR2 YFSETQ. Germline trimming cut 3 bases from V and 3 bases from J; bases unmatched to any gene: 4. The CDR3 loop spans 14 amino acids. The CDR3 sequence is CASSWTGKDTEAFF. CDR3 DNA sequence: TGCGCCAGCAGCTGGACAGGGAAGGACACTGAAGCTTTCTTT.

The V gene is TRBV5-1, the J gene TRBJ1-2; the match to TRBD1 covers 9 bases. This CDR3 contains 14 residues. CDR1 and CDR2 (germline): SGHRS, YFSETQ. V trimming: 3 bases; J trimming: 7 bases; junction bases outside the gene matches: 7. CDR3 in DNA: TGCGCCAGCAGCTGGACGGGACAGGGTGGTGGCTACACCTTC. This sequence encodes CASSWTGQGGGYTF.

The sample holds a few counts of this clone. This chain joins TRBV11-2 and TRBJ2-3; 8 bases fit TRBD2. J lost 4 bases, V lost 3 bases, and 12 bases had no gene match. Germline CDR1 reads SGHAT; CDR2 reads FQNNGV. The length of the CDR3 is 17 residues. The CDR3 DNA reads as TGTGCCAGCAGCTTGCTGGGTAGCGGGGTAGGCGCAGATACGCAGTATTTT. It translates to CASSLLGSGVGADTQYF.

There are a few counts of this clone. The J gene is TRBJ2-1, the V gene TRBV7-6, with D possibly being TRBD2 (6 bases). Germline-derived CDR1 and CDR2 are SGHVS and FNYEAQ. The V end was cut by 9 bases, the J end by 5 bases, with 14 bases between. CDR3 length equals 13 residues. The CDR3 DNA sequence: TGTGCCAGTGGACGGGAGTCCCACAATGAGCAGTTCTTC. This translates into CASGRESHNEQFF.

The rearrangement uses TRBV19 and TRBJ1-5; 8 bases line up with TRBD1. CDR3 length: 15 residues. J lost 2 bases, V lost 3 bases, and 3 bases had no gene match. Per the germline V gene, CDR1 is LNHDA and CDR2 is SQIVND (reference sequence). CDR3 sequence (DNA): TGTGCCAGTAGTATTCAGACAGGGGGCAATCAGCCCCAGCATTTT. Its protein product is CASSIQTGGNQPQHF.

The chain carries TRBV14 and TRBJ2-2, with 8 bases lining up with TRBD1. The germline CDR1 and CDR2 sequences are SGHDN and FVKESK. V shed 4 bases, J shed 5 bases, and the junction held 6 bases outside the gene matches. This CDR3 has 15 residues. Here the CDR3 reads CASSLGQGGTGELFF. DNA of the CDR3: TGTGCCAGCAGCCTTGGACAGGGAGGTACCGGGGAGCTGTTTTTT. Supplemented by reference TRBV14 and TRBJ2-2, the full variable domain reads EAGVTQFPSHSVIEKGQTVTLRCDPISGHDNLYWYRRVMGKEIKFLLHFVKESKQDESGMPNNRFLAERTGGTYSTLKVQPAELEDSGVYFCASSLGQGGTGELFFGEGSRLTVL.

V and J are TRBV11-2 and TRBJ2-7; unclear D gene. With 3 bases removed from V and 3 bases from J, the gap between germline ends came to 3 bases. This CDR3 has 11 residues. CDR1 and CDR2 from the germline V gene are SGHAT and FQNNGV. CDR3 nucleotide sequence: TGTGCCAGCAGCTTCCTCTACGAGCAGTACTTC. Translated: CASSFLYEQYF. The complete variable domain, with remaining parts taken from reference TRBV11-2 and TRBJ2-7, reads EAGVAQSPRYKIIEKRQSVAFWCNPISGHATLYWYQQILGQGPKLLIQFQNNGVVDDSQLPKDRFSAERLKGVDSTLKIQPAKLEDSAVYLCASSFLYEQYFGPGTRLTVT.

As for this clone: This specimen includes other DNA sequences encoding the same CDR3. The V call is TRBV18, the J call TRBJ1-4; the D gene is possibly TRBD1 (5 bases). Germline assignment: CDR1 KGHSH and CDR2 LQKENI. CDR3 length: 15 residues. V shed 0 bases and J shed 5 bases, with 10 bases lying between them. CDR3 in amino acids: CASSPPTGVNEKLFF. The CDR3 nucleotides read TGTGCCAGCTCACCACCGACGGGGGTGAATGAAAAACTGTTTTTT.

This clone was found a few times. This chain uses TRBV7-2 with TRBJ2-1; perhaps TRBD1 as D (5 bases). Germline CDR1 SGHTA, CDR2 FQGNSA. This CDR3 spans 15 amino acids. V was pared by 7 bases and J by 4 bases, with 17 bases between. The CDR3 DNA reads TGTGCCAGCACCCCAATGCAGGGAAGTTACAATGAGCAGTTCTTC. As protein: CASTPMQGSYNEQFF.

V is TRBV19 and J is TRBJ1-2; 9 bases align to TRBD1. CDR1 LNHDA and CDR2 SQIVND come from the germline V gene (reference sequence). This CDR3 contains 15 residues. V was pared by 7 bases and J by 4 bases, with 10 bases of the junction left unmatched. The CDR3 sequence is CASKADTGGGYGYTF. In DNA form, the CDR3 reads TGTGCCAGTAAAGCGGACACAGGGGGCGGCTATGGCTACACCTTC.

The gene calls are TRBV28 and TRBJ2-5; 7 nucleotides agree with TRBD1. The length of the CDR3 is 16 residues. Germline trimming cut 6 bases from V and 5 bases from J; bases unmatched to any gene: 15. Germline V gene sequence: CDR1 MDHEN, CDR2 SYDVKM. The CDR3 here is CASSPTHDRVGETQYF. The DNA for the CDR3 is TGTGCCAGCAGCCCTACCCACGACAGGGTAGGGGAGACCCAGTACTTC. Drawing the rest from reference TRBV28 and TRBJ2-5, the complete variable domain is DVKVTQSSRYLVKRTGEKVFLECVQDMDHENMFWYRQDPGLGLRLIYFSYDVKMKEKGDIPEGYSVSREKKERFSLILESASTNQTSMYLCASSPTHDRVGETQYFGPGTRLLVL.

The chain is built from TRBV4-1 and TRBJ1-4, with 9 bases that match TRBD1. V was clipped by 0 bases and J by 7 bases; unmatched bases: 3. The CDR3 is made up of 15 amino acids. Germline CDR1 and CDR2: MGHRA and YSYEKL. The chain's CDR3 is CASSQETGGGEKLFF. The CDR3 nucleotides are TGCGCCAGCAGCCAAGAGACAGGGGGGGGTGAAAAACTGTTTTTT.

This chain links TRBV19 with TRBJ2-4; D is possibly TRBD2 (6 bases). Looked up from germline, CDR1 is LNHDA and CDR2 is SQIVND (reference sequence). This CDR3 is built from 15 residues. V gave up 5 bases and J gave up 6 bases, with 17 bases separating them. This CDR3 reads CASSPKGRRGNIQYF. The CDR3 nucleotides are TGTGCCAGTAGTCCAAAGGGACGGAGGGGAAACATTCAGTACTTC.

V and J are TRBV21-1 and TRBJ1-5. TRBV21-1 is flagged as a pseudogene. The CDR3 loop spans 15 amino acids. The CDR3 reads CASSKDLNRYGPQHF. The DNA for the CDR3 is TGTGCCAGCAGCAAAGATCTAAATCGTTACGGGCCCCAGCATTTT.

This clone was counted many times. V usage is TRBV7-8 and J usage is TRBJ2-5; D perhaps matches TRBD1 (6 bases). The ends were cut back, 7 bases at V and 4 bases at J, with 16 bases in the middle. The CDR3 has 14 residues. CDR1 is SGHVS and CDR2 is FQNEAQ in the germline V gene. CDR3 nucleotide sequence: TGTGCCAGCATCCGCAGGACAGCAGGAGAGACCCAGTACTTC. Translating it yields CASIRRTAGETQYF.